These 20 T cell receptor beta chains came from one sample sequenced in a study of cytomegalovirus exposure and HLA in healthy donors. With 60 Vbeta and 13 Jbeta primers, the PCR was carried out. Sequencing was performed with immunoSEQ multiplex PCR; in TCRdb, only in-frame clones are kept and a portion is missing. The sample lists under 200,000 clones, roughly 77% occurring once. The material sequenced was PBMCs. The receptor source for this set is a male donor in good health and CMV-seropositive.

A note on this clone: This CDR3 is also generated by other DNA sequences in the sample. The genes are TRBV6-5 and TRBJ2-3; D might be TRBD2 (5 bases). Trimming removed 6 bases from V and 4 bases from J, with 17 bases in between. The CDR3 is 15 amino acids. In germline, CDR1 is MNHEY, CDR2 SVGAGI. The CDR3 loop reads CASRTQRGESDTQYF. The CDR3 DNA reads as TGTGCCAGCAGGACACAACGGGGAGAGTCAGATACGCAGTATTTT.

The gene calls are TRBV2 and TRBJ2-7; D unclear. The germline gives CDR1 SNHLY, CDR2 FYNNEI. This CDR3 has 13 amino acids. The V end lost 7 bases, the J end lost 2 bases, and 12 bases lay between the germline ends. CDR3 sequence (DNA): TGTGCCAGCATACTAAGGCAGACCTACGAGCAGTACTTC. Translating it yields CASILRQTYEQYF.

This chain joins TRBV5-4 and TRBJ1-5; no firm D call. V was cut by 2 bases and J by 0 bases, with 9 bases left in between. The CDR3 runs to 15 residues. Germline values: CDR1 SGHNT, CDR2 YYREEE (reference sequence). The CDR3 spells CASSFSGNSNQPQHF. CDR3 nucleotides: TGTGCCAGCAGCTTCTCGGGGAATAGCAATCAGCCCCAGCATTTT. Filled out from reference TRBV5-4 and TRBJ1-5, the complete variable domain reads ETGVTQSPTHLIKTRGQQVTLRCSSQSGHNTVSWYQQALGQGPQFIFQYYREEENGRGNFPPRFSGLQFPNYSSELNVNALELDDSALYLCASSFSGNSNQPQHFGDGTRLSIL.

This rearrangement joins TRBV15 to TRBJ2-7, with 10 bases that match TRBD2. Germline values: CDR1 LNHNV, CDR2 YYDKDF (reference sequence). The CDR3 consists of 14 residues. V was clipped by 5 bases and J by 5 bases; unmatched bases: 6. CDR3 in amino acids: CATSPKRGGNEQYF. The CDR3 DNA sequence: TGTGCCACCAGCCCTAAGCGGGGGGGCAACGAGCAGTACTTC.

V is TRBV9 and J is TRBJ2-7; possibly TRBD2 for D (6 bases). This CDR3 comprises 15 residues. The V and J ends lost 1 base and 3 bases respectively, with 14 bases between them. Germline V gene sequence: CDR1 SGDLS, CDR2 YYNGEE. The CDR3: CASSVSAMGGYEQYF. DNA for the CDR3: TGTGCCAGCAGCGTAAGCGCGATGGGGGGCTACGAGCAGTACTTC.

The rearrangement joins TRBV5-6 to TRBJ2-5; 8 positions agree with TRBD1. V shed 2 bases and J 4 bases; nucleotides not matched to a gene: 7. From germline, CDR1 is SGHDT and CDR2 YYEEEE. The CDR3 extends over 15 amino acids. Here the CDR3 reads CASSLRRGRVETQYF. For the CDR3, the DNA is TGTGCCAGCAGCTTACGCAGGGGGCGGGTAGAGACCCAGTACTTC. The entire variable domain, with the rest obtained from reference TRBV5-6 and TRBJ2-5, is as follows: DAGVTQSPTHLIKTRGQQVTLRCSPKSGHDTVSWYQQALGQGPQFIFQYYEEEERQRGNFPDRFSGHQFPNYSSELNVNALLLGDSALYLCASSLRRGRVETQYFGPGTRLLVL.

This clone was seen only a few times. V is TRBV19 and J is TRBJ2-5; 7 nucleotides match TRBD1. This CDR3 spans 15 amino acids. The germline CDR1 and CDR2 sequences are LNHDA and SQIVND (reference sequence). J lost 6 bases, V lost 4 bases, and 11 bases had no gene match. CDR3 sequence: CASSNTGAQRKTQYF. The CDR3 DNA is TGTGCCAGTAGTAATACAGGGGCGCAAAGGAAGACCCAGTACTTC.

This clone came up once. The V gene is TRBV5-1, the J gene TRBJ1-2; D is perhaps TRBD1 (5 bases). CDR3 length: 13 residues. CDR1 is SGHRS and CDR2 is YFSETQ in the germline V gene. Trimming shortened V by 0 bases and J by 6 bases, and 9 bases separated the two germline ends. The CDR3, as DNA: TGCGCCAGCAGCTTGGGTCAGGGTAATGGCTACACCTTC. Protein: CASSLGQGNGYTF.

The table lists this clone with a few counts. The chain employs TRBV27 and TRBJ2-7; D is perhaps TRBD1 (6 bases). Germline loops: CDR1 MNHEY, CDR2 SMNVEV (reference sequence). The CDR3 consists of 16 residues. V was trimmed by 4 bases and J by 3 bases, leaving 19 bases between them. CDR3 nucleotides: TGTGCCAGCAGTTCACCCACAGGGTTAATTGGCTACGAGCAGTACTTC. Its protein product is CASSSPTGLIGYEQYF.

The chain is built from TRBV9 and TRBJ1-4; 7 bases map to TRBD1. In germline, CDR1 is SGDLS, CDR2 YYNGEE. There are 14 residues in the CDR3. V gave up 3 bases and J gave up 8 bases; unmatched junction bases: 7. CDR3 amino acids: CASSATGVGEKLFF. CDR3 DNA sequence: TGTGCCAGCAGCGCCACAGGGGTTGGAGAAAAACTGTTTTTT.

In nucleotides, the CDR3 is TGTGCCATCAGTGGTCTGGAGTCTAACTATGGCTACACCTTC. As protein: CAISGLESNYGYTF. The rearrangement uses TRBV10-3 and TRBJ1-2; no clear D. Germline lookup yields CDR1 ENHRY and CDR2 SYGVKD. V dropped 4 bases and J dropped 0 bases, with 9 bases sitting between them. The CDR3 sequence is 14 residues long.

This clone was counted only a few times. The chain is built from TRBV6-1 and TRBJ1-4; perhaps TRBD1 as D (5 bases). This CDR3 has 13 amino acids. The V gene lost 10 bases and the J gene lost 5 bases, with 14 bases spanning the gap. Germline V gene lookup returns CDR1 MNHNS and CDR2 SASEGT. The CDR3 DNA reads as TGTGCCACGCTCTCAGGACAAAATGAAAAACTGTTTTTT. As protein: CATLSGQNEKLFF.

The gene calls are TRBV7-8 and TRBJ2-1, with 11 bases lining up with TRBD2. The germline CDR1 and CDR2 sequences are SGHVS and FQNEAQ. The CDR3 loop spans 15 amino acids. After removal of 6 bases from V and 6 bases from J, the junction contained 7 bases not matched to a gene. This CDR3 is CASRKTSGSPNEQFF. CDR3 coding DNA: TGTGCCAGCAGGAAAACTAGCGGGAGTCCCAATGAGCAGTTCTTC. Full variable domain (missing parts from reference TRBV7-8 and TRBJ2-1): GAGVSQSPRYKVAKRGQDVALRCDPISGHVSLFWYQQALGQGPEFLTYFQNEAQLDKSGLPSDRFFAERPEGSVSTLKIQRTQQEDSAVYLCASRKTSGSPNEQFFGPGTRLTVL.

The rearrangement links TRBV5-1 to TRBJ2-7; perhaps TRBD2 as D (5 bases). V dropped 1 base and J dropped 5 bases, with 16 bases sitting between them. This CDR3 has 15 residues. Germline V lookup: CDR1 SGHRS, CDR2 YFSETQ. The CDR3 loop is CASSLSQSAGHEQYF. CDR3 in DNA: TGCGCCAGCAGCTTGTCCCAAAGCGCGGGTCACGAGCAGTACTTC.

The chain joins TRBV19 to TRBJ2-5; 9 bases are shared with TRBD2. Germline CDR1 reads LNHDA; CDR2 reads SQIVND (reference sequence). V was clipped by 9 bases and J by 3 bases; unmatched bases: 14. The CDR3 loop spans 16 amino acids. CDR3 region: CASQMQGTSPEETQYF. DNA for the CDR3: TGTGCCAGCCAAATGCAGGGGACTAGCCCTGAAGAGACCCAGTACTTC.

As for this clone: Other DNA sequences from this sample encode an identical CDR3 as well. The CDR3 DNA sequence: TGTGCCAGCAGCTCCGAGCCCATTGCGAACACCGGGGAGCTGTTTTTT. Translation gives CASSSEPIANTGELFF. V is TRBV7-2 and J is TRBJ2-2; D gene unclear. This CDR3 is built from 16 residues. The germline gives CDR1 SGHTA, CDR2 FQGNSA. V was shortened by 4 bases and J by 0 bases, with 12 bases between the two germline ends. The variable domain in full, completed from reference TRBV7-2 and TRBJ2-2, reads GAGVSQSPSNKVTEKGKDVELRCDPISGHTALYWYRQSLGQGLEFLIYFQGNSAPDKSGLPSDRFSAERTGGSVSTLTIQRTQQEDSAVYLCASSSEPIANTGELFFGEGSRLTVL.

This clone has just one count. This chain joins TRBV7-3 and TRBJ2-1, with D perhaps matching TRBD1 (5 bases). The CDR3 loop spans 16 amino acids. With 5 bases removed from V and 3 bases from J, the gap between germline ends came to 17 bases. Per the germline V gene, CDR1 is SGHTA and CDR2 is FQGTGA. CDR3 protein: CASSPRVSGHYNEQFF. The CDR3 DNA sequence: TGTGCCAGCAGCCCCCGGGTTTCAGGGCACTACAATGAGCAGTTCTTC.

The chain couples TRBV2 to TRBJ2-2; D gene unclear. The germline V gene has CDR1 SNHLY and CDR2 FYNNEI. The CDR3 has 12 residues. V was trimmed by 4 bases and J by 10 bases, leaving 10 bases between them. In DNA form, the CDR3 reads TGTGCCAGCAGTGTCGTAAGACTGGAGCTGTTTTTT. It encodes CASSVVRLELFF.

The chain combines TRBV7-2 with TRBJ2-1, with 10 bases identical to TRBD2. Germline trimming cut 6 bases from V and 2 bases from J; bases unmatched to any gene: 4. The CDR3 covers 15 residues. Germline assignment: CDR1 SGHTA and CDR2 FQGNSA. CDR3 nucleotides: TGTGCCAGCAGATCAAGCGGGGGGGCCTACAATGAGCAGTTCTTC. This translates into CASRSSGGAYNEQFF.

The V and J genes are TRBV28 and TRBJ1-2, with D unclear. The CDR3 contains 16 residues. CDR1 is MDHEN, CDR2 SYDVKM, per germline. Deletions cut 1 base from V and 4 bases from J, with 16 bases between. The CDR3 is CASSLFSSAGSYGYTF. CDR3 DNA sequence: TGTGCCAGCAGTTTATTTTCCTCGGCAGGCTCCTATGGCTACACCTTC.